The clone carrying this T cell receptor (beta chain) was found many times. Its antigen is unknown. The data are from a study of T cells in Graves' hyperthyroidism and ophthalmopathy. Study-level findings and limits: A 13 V-J model separated ophthalmopathy from stable hyperthyroidism. In blood, most of the thyroid clonotypes expanded above 0.001 were also present.

Trimming took 4 bases from V and 6 from J, leaving 13 bases between them. Per germline, CDR1 SQVTM and CDR2 ANQGSEA. The CDR3 is 12 residues long. Amplification targeted TCR beta CDR3 regions from RNA transcripts. Using the HTBI primer set, a first-round RT-PCR was run on the TCR CDR3. TCRdb re-called the multiplex PCR reads through MiXCR, storing one row per CDR3 protein. Among around 540,000 distinct CDR3 sequences listed, 46% were seen once. The study enrolled patients aged 18 to 65 with newly diagnosed hyperthyroidism of under 2 months' duration. Diagnosis relied on clinical symptoms, serum thyroxine and TRAb, thyroid ultrasound and orbital computed tomography.

The chain joins TRBV29-1 to TRBJ2-7, with D possibly being TRBD2 (6 bases). The sequence derives from a woman under 30 with Graves' hyperthyroidism. Sequenced input: peripheral blood or thyroid tissue (not recorded which). DNA for the CDR3: TGCAGCGTTGGCCCACGGGGGAGCGAGCAGTACTTC. Amino acids: CSVGPRGSEQYF.